This T cell receptor beta chain was profiled in a study of CD8+ T cells in alopecia areata (dated by TCRdb to 2017 to 2018). Broadly, across the study: Treated patients were enrolled in an open-label pilot trial of oral tofacitinib at 5 to 10 mg twice daily for moderate-to-severe alopecia areata. Scalp clonality was compared across normal scalp (n=4), patchy alopecia areata scalp (n=8), and alopecia totalis/universalis scalp (n=8). To study T cell clonal expansion in alopecia areata, the researchers applied high-throughput TCRbeta sequencing to both the C3H/HeJ mouse model and human patients. The SALT score, which quantifies the percentage of affected scalp surface area, was used to measure disease severity in treated patients. Patients stayed on tofacitinib for 6 to 18 months and then had 6 months of follow-up off drug so that delayed response and recurrence could be assessed. Biopsies were taken from tofacitinib-treated patients at baseline and again at 4 and 24 weeks into treatment, and several of those patients also had a later scalp biopsy. TCRbeta CDR3 regions were amplified by immunoSEQ multiplex PCR using 35 Vbeta forward and 13 Jbeta reverse primers. Scalp tissue and sorted CD4+ and CD8+ peripheral blood T cells from patchy and totalis/universalis alopecia areata patients and from healthy controls were covered by human TCRbeta sequencing. RNA was obtained with the PAXgene miRNA kit for fixed scalp, the miRNeasy kit for PBMCs, and the RNeasy kit for mouse skin. Results the study describes overall, beyond this receptor: Compared with normal scalp, lesional scalp had higher clonality and more expanded CD8+ clones, particularly in alopecia totalis/universalis, a pattern that suggests antigenic drive. Shared TCR sequences between patients were less evident than in mice, which may be partly attributable to HLA diversity in the patient population. Many expanded lesional clones were found to persist in scalp and blood during tofacitinib treatment, and relapse after treatment cessation may be partly explained by this persistence. With tofacitinib, both scalp clonality and the number of expanded CD8+ clones among the top 100 scalp clones went down significantly. Because the treated cohort was small and had just a single nonresponder, larger studies are needed to establish links between baseline CD8+ expansion and response. Unlike mouse skin, which is dominated by gammadelta T cells, normal human skin has resident alphabeta T cells that are also sequenced, and this complicates analysis of the scalp TCR repertoire.

The library came from the immunoSEQ multiplex PCR assay. RNA was extracted from all samples and reverse transcribed into cDNA, which served as template for TCR sequencing. SuperScript III was used to make first-strand cDNA, primed with a 2:1 mix of oligo-dT and random hexamers. A synthetic immune receptor repertoire was used to gauge amplification bias, and whatever bias remained was removed computationally. The authors' pipeline ran thus. Raw reads were preprocessed to remove errors, and CDR3 was defined by IMGT conventions from the conserved cysteine to phenylalanine. To get clonality, Shannon entropy was normalized by log2 of the number of productive unique TCRs and the result was subtracted from 1. Whether scalp clones were CD4 or CD8 was inferred by matching scalp TCRbeta sequences against CD4 and CD8 repertoires sorted from blood. TCRdb mirrors the immuneACCESS table, restricted to in-frame sequences. Some clones are absent from its copies; in checked studies, under half trace to an unresolved V gene, and the reason for the others is unknown. V and J calls and clone size are those listed in that table; D and trimming were worked out from the DNA. The sample table holds a few hundred thousand clones, of which 60% were seen once. The ten largest account for around 0.92% of the sample.

The germline V and J ends show losses of 0 bases and 6 bases respectively, and no gene match explains 9 bases of the junction. The CDR1 and CDR2 encoded by the germline V gene are SGHVS and FNYEAQ. Counted from cysteine to phenylalanine, this CDR3 has 16 amino acids. The CDR3 DNA has 48 bases and is translated from base 1. This clone was seen only a few times. Its antigen is unknown. No quality values exist for individual bases; no much larger clone is one base distant. According to the study, the label for this sample's treatment or condition signals: oral pan-JAK inhibitor, 5-10 mg twice daily. Lesional scalp punch biopsies and peripheral blood were collected from alopecia areata patients. PBMCs were isolated by density centrifugation and stained for CD3, CD4 and CD8, after which CD4+ and CD8+ T cells were sorted on a FACSAria.

This receptor was taken from a human donor with alopecia areata. The rearranged chain carries TRBV7-6 and TRBJ2-3, with 7 bases in between that match TRBD2. Sequenced material: CD4+ T cells sorted from blood, taken between weeks 51 and 52, from a patient treated with tofacitinib. In nucleotides, the sequence is TGTGCCAGCAGCTTAGCACCGGGACTAACTCGCGATACGCAGTATTTT. Its product reads: CASSLAPGLTRDTQYF.